This T cell receptor (beta chain) comes out of a study of OX40 agonist ivuxolimab in advanced cancers. Study overall: In this cohort, patients received ivuxolimab, an agonistic anti-OX40 (CD134) antibody. Prior therapy, whether anti-PD-1, anti-PD-L1 or anti-CTLA-4, was allowed, and 40% had some. General observations from the study: Among expanded peripheral T cells, antigen specificity went undetermined. Patients who responded partially at 0.1-3.0 mg/kg showed clonal expansion ranking among the lowest.

TCRdb's copy holds only in-frame clones and misses some; the assay was immunoSEQ multiplex PCR. Of roughly 53,000 clones in the sample, around 81% are singletons; the top ten hold more than 2.5%. Comments on this clone: Its antigen is currently unknown.

The V and J ends lost 0 bases and 4 bases respectively, with 15 bases between them. CDR1 and CDR2 (germline): SGHRS, YFSETQ. CDR3 length equals 16 residues. The origin of this receptor is an adult with an advanced solid tumor such as melanoma, head and neck, liver or kidney cancer. The chain employs TRBV5-1 and TRBJ2-3, with D perhaps matching TRBD1 (7 bases). The specimen was CD4+ or CD8+ T cells sorted from blood, collected in a trial of the OX40 agonist ivuxolimab. CDR3 in amino acids: CASSLVQGGLADTQYF. CDR3 coding DNA: TGCGCCAGCAGCTTGGTTCAGGGGGGCCTGGCAGATACGCAGTATTTT.